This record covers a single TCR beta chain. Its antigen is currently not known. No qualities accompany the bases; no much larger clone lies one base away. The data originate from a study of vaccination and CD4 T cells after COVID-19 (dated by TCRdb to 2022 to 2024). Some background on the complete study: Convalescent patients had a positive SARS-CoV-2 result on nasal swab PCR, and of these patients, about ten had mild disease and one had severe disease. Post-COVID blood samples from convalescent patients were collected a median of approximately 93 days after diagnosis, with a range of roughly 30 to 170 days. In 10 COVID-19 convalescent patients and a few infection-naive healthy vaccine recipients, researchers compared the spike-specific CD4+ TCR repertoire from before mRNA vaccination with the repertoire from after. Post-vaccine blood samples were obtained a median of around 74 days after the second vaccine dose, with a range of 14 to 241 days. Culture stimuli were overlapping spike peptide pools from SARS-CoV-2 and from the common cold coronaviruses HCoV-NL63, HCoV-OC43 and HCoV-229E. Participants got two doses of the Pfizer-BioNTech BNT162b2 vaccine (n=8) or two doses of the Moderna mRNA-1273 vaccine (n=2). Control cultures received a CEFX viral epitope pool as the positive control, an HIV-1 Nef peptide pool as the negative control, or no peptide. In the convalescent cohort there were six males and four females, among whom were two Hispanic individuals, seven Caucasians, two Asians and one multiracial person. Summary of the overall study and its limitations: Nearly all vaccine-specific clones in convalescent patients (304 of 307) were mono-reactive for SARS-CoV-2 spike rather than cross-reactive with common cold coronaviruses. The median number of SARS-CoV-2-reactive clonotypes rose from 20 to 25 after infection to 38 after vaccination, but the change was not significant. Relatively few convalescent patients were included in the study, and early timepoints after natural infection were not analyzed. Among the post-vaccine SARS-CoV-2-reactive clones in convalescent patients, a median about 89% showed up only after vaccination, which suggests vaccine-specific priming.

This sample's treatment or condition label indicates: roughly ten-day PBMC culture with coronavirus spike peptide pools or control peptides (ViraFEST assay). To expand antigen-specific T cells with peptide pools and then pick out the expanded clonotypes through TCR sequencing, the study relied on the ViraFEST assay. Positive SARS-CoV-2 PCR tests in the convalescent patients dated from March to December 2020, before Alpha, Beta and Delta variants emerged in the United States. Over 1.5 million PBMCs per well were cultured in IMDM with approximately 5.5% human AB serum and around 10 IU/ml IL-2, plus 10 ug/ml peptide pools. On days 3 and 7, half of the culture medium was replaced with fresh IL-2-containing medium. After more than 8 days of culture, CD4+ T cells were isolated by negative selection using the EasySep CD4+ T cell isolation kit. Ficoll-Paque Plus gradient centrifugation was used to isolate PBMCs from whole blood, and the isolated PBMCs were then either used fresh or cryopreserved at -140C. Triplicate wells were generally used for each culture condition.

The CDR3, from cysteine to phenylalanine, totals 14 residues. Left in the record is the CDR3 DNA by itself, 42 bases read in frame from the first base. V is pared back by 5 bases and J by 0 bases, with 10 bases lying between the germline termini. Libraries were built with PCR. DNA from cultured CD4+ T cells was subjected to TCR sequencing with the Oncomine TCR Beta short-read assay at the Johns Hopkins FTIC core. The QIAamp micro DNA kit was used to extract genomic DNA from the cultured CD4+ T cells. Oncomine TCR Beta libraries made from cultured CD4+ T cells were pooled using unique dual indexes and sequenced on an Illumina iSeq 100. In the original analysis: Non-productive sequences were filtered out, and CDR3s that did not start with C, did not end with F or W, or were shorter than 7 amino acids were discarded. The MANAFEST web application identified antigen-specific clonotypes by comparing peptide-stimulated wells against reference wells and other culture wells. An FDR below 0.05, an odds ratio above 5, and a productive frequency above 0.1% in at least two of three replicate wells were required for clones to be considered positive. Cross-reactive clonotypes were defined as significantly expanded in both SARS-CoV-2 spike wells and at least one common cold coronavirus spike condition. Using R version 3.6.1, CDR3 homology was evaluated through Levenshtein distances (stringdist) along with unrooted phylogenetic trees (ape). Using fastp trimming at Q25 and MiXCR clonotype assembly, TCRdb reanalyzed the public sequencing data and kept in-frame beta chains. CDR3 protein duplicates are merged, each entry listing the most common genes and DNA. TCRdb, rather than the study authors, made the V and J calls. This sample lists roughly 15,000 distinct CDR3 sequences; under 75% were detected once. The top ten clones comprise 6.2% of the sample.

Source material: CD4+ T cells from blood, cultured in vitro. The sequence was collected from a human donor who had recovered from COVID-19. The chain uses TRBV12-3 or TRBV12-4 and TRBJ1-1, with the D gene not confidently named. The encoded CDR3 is CASSLRSMNTEAFF. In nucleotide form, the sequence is TGTGCCAGCAGTCTTAGGAGCATGAACACTGAAGCTTTCTTT.